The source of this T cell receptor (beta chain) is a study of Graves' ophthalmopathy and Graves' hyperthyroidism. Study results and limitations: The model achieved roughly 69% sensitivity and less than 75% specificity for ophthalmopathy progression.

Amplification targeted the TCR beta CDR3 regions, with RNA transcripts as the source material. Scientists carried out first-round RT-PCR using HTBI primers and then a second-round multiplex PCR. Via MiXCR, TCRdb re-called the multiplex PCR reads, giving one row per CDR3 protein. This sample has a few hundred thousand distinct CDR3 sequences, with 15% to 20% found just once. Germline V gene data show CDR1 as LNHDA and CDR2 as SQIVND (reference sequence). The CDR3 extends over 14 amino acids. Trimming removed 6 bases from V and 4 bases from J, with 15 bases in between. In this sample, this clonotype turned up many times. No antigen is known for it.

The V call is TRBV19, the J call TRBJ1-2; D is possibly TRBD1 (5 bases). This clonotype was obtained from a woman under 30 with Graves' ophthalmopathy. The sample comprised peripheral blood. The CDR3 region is CASRSEGLGYGYTF. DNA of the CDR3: TGTGCCAGTAGGTCTGAGGGGCTCGGCTATGGCTACACCTTC.